The 14 T cell receptor beta chains below were found in one sample sequenced in a study of blood T cell repertoires in COVID-19. TCRdb keeps only in-frame clones here, not all; method: immunoSEQ multiplex PCR. Of under 250,000 clones in the sample, over 75% were seen once. Sequencing was done on a sample of peripheral blood. The receptor source for this set is a woman in her 70s with COVID-19, enrolled during active disease.

V and J are TRBV6-2 or TRBV6-3 and TRBJ2-1; 7 bases are a match to TRBD1. The V gene's germline CDR1 is MNHEY and CDR2 SVGEGT. The CDR3 sequence is 14 residues long. V lost 7 bases, J lost 4 bases, and 7 bases stayed unmatched. CDR3: CASTPGQRYNEQFF. Written as DNA, the CDR3 is TGTGCCAGCACCCCGGGACAGAGATACAATGAGCAGTTCTTC.

This clone was recorded once. The chain recombines TRBV19 with TRBJ2-3; tentatively, D is TRBD1 (5 bases). Germline V gives CDR1 LNHDA, CDR2 SQIVND (reference sequence). With 7 bases removed from V and 0 bases from J, the gap between germline ends came to 11 bases. The CDR3 loop spans 14 amino acids. The chain's CDR3 is CASNEQGSTDTQYF. CDR3 DNA: TGTGCCAGTAACGAGCAGGGAAGCACAGATACGCAGTATTTT.

The chain couples TRBV19 to TRBJ2-3; 9 bases are a match to TRBD2. Germline V gives CDR1 LNHDA, CDR2 SQIVND (reference sequence). The CDR3 consists of 15 residues. With 4 bases clipped from V and 3 bases from J, the junction kept 5 bases outside the gene matches. CDR3 nucleotide sequence: TGTGCCAGTAGTAAGTTAGCGGGGGTTACAGATACGCAGTATTTT. The encoded protein is CASSKLAGVTDTQYF.

The chain is built from TRBV5-4 and TRBJ2-2; D remains ambiguous. This CDR3 contains 14 residues. Trimming stripped 4 bases from V and 5 bases from J, with 12 bases between. Germline lookup yields CDR1 SGHNT and CDR2 YYREEE (reference sequence). The CDR3, as DNA: TGTGCCAGCAGCGGCCGTCAGGAAACCGGGGAGCTGTTTTTT. Amino acids: CASSGRQETGELFF. Full variable domain (remainder filled in from reference TRBV5-4 and TRBJ2-2): ETGVTQSPTHLIKTRGQQVTLRCSSQSGHNTVSWYQQALGQGPQFIFQYYREEENGRGNFPPRFSGLQFPNYSSELNVNALELDDSALYLCASSGRQETGELFFGEGSRLTVL.

This clone appeared a few times. The identical CDR3 is also encoded by other nucleotide sequences in the sample. CDR3 sequence reads: CASSYTGQGSYGYTF. The CDR3 DNA sequence: TGTGCCAGCAGTTACACCGGACAGGGTTCATATGGCTACACCTTC. The chain has TRBV6-5 and TRBJ1-2; 8 bases are a match to TRBD1. The CDR3 length is 15 residues. Germline CDR1 is MNHEY and CDR2 is SVGAGI. With V trimmed by 2 bases and J by 5 bases, 7 bases remained unmatched.

This clone was seen more than once but under ten times. V usage is TRBV6-6 and J usage is TRBJ1-1, with D unclear. V lost 6 bases to trimming and J lost 1 base, with 6 bases between them. CDR3 size: 12 residues. Per germline, CDR1 MNHNY and CDR2 SVGAGI (reference sequence). CDR3 DNA: TGTGCCAGCAGAACACCGAACACTGAAGCTTTCTTT. Protein product: CASRTPNTEAFF.

This clone was picked up a small number of times. The J gene is TRBJ2-1, the V gene TRBV7-6, with 7 bases that match TRBD2. The CDR3 runs to 17 residues. Trimming at V came to 2 bases and at J to 4 bases, leaving 11 bases not matched to a gene. The germline gives CDR1 SGHVS, CDR2 FNYEAQ. The CDR3 here is CASSLLGGRASYNEQFF. DNA for the CDR3: TGTGCCAGCAGCTTATTGGGGGGGAGGGCCTCATACAATGAGCAGTTCTTC.

This clone appeared a few times. The chain links TRBV6-5 to TRBJ1-5, with TRBD1 as a possible D gene (5 bases). Germline V CDR1 and CDR2: MNHEY, SVGAGI. Trimming removed 8 bases from V and 6 bases from J, with 14 bases in between. CDR3 length equals 13 residues. CDR3 region: CASLRDWGQPQHF. Here the CDR3 DNA reads TGTGCCAGCCTCAGGGATTGGGGTCAGCCCCAGCATTTT.

The chain couples TRBV12-3 or TRBV12-4 to TRBJ2-5; D is possibly TRBD1 (6 bases). The CDR3 loop spans 13 amino acids. Deletions cut 3 bases from V and 3 bases from J, with 8 bases between. CDR3 sequence (DNA): TGTGCCAGCAGTTTCGCAGGGGAAGAGACCCAGTACTTC. This sequence encodes CASSFAGEETQYF.

The V gene is TRBV3-1 (or the pseudogene TRBV3-2), the J gene TRBJ2-1, with 7 bases fitting TRBD1. J gave up 9 bases and V 10 bases, and 12 bases lay outside the gene matches. Germline V lookup: CDR1 LGHDT, CDR2 YNNKEL (reference sequence). CDR3 length: 13 residues. Here the CDR3 DNA reads TGTGCCACAGACAGGGTTTGGGACAGTGAGCAGTTCTTC. Protein product: CATDRVWDSEQFF.

V is TRBV19 and J is TRBJ1-2, with D unresolved. With 5 bases removed from V and 5 bases from J, the gap between germline ends came to 15 bases. There are 14 residues in the CDR3. Germline V CDR1 and CDR2: LNHDA, SQIVND (reference sequence). Written as DNA, the CDR3 is TGTGCCAGTAGTCCGAGTCCTCTCGGGTATGGCTACACCTTC. Translation gives CASSPSPLGYGYTF.

J is TRBJ1-2 and V is TRBV7-2; TRBD1 agrees at 7 bases. The CDR3 extends over 14 amino acids. Per the germline V gene, CDR1 is SGHTA and CDR2 is FQGNSA. Trimming took 2 bases from V and 8 from J; bases not matched to a gene: 8. The CDR3 bases are TGTGCCAGCAGCTTATTACTCAGGGGGGAAGGCTACACCTTC. Residues: CASSLLLRGEGYTF.

This clone was found a few times. The rearrangement joins TRBV7-9 to TRBJ2-7, with D unresolved. The CDR3 is 13 residues long. In germline, CDR1 is SEHNR, CDR2 FQNEAQ (reference sequence). V shed 3 bases and J shed 3 bases, with 9 bases lying between them. This chain's CDR3 is CASSFNSNYEQYF. CDR3 in DNA: TGTGCCAGCAGCTTTAATAGCAACTACGAGCAGTACTTC. Supplemented by reference TRBV7-9 and TRBJ2-7, the full variable domain reads DTGVSQNPRHKITKRGQNVTFRCDPISEHNRLYWYRQTLGQGPEFLTYFQNEAQLEKSRLLSDRFSAERPKGSFSTLEIQRTEQGDSAMYLCASSFNSNYEQYFGPGTRLTVT.

The chain links TRBV6-5 to TRBJ1-2; tentative D call: TRBD1 (6 bases). Trimming removed 6 bases from V and 7 bases from J, with 18 bases in between. CDR1 is MNHEY, CDR2 SVGAGI, per germline. There are 14 residues in the CDR3. In nucleotides, the CDR3 is TGTGCCAGCAGAGGGGGGGGATCCCTGGGTGGCTACACCTTC. This encodes CASRGGGSLGGYTF.